The present entry profiles one T cell receptor beta chain with its context. The data belong to a study of cytomegalovirus exposure and HLA in healthy donors. V lost 6 bases to trimming and J lost 5 bases; unmatched junction nucleotides: 10. This CDR3 is built from 15 residues. Germline loops: CDR1 MNHNS, CDR2 SASEGT. PCR was performed using 60 Vbeta and 13 Jbeta primers. Clones were sequenced by immunoSEQ multiplex PCR, and TCRdb holds only the in-frame ones, with some missing. The specimen's table records 75,000 to 95,000 clones. Material for sequencing was PBMCs. This TCR derives from a woman aged 55-70 years in good health and CMV-seronegative. The genes are TRBV6-1 and TRBJ2-3; 8 nucleotides match TRBD1. The CDR3 nucleotides read TGTGCCAGCAGCTACAGGGGGTCTTGGCAAGATACGCAGTATTTT. Protein: CASSYRGSWQDTQYF.